This T cell receptor beta chain stems from a study of T cells in Graves' hyperthyroidism and ophthalmopathy. Study context: Upon initial diagnosis and before any treatment, peripheral blood was collected.

CDR1 is LNHDA, CDR2 SQIVND, per germline (reference sequence). The CDR3 totals 15 residues. The V gene end was trimmed by 7 bases and the J gene end by 5 bases; junction bases not matched to a gene: 11. RNA transcripts yielded amplified TCR beta CDR3 regions. The HTBI primer set served for first-round RT-PCR of the TCR CDR3. TCRdb re-called the multiplex PCR reads through MiXCR, storing one row per CDR3 protein. This sample carries approximately 380,000 distinct CDR3 sequences, less than 20% of them seen once, and the ten largest clones take around two fifths. PBMCs stemmed from less than 13 ml fresh peripheral blood.

The chain is built from TRBV19 and TRBJ1-3, with 7 bases matching TRBD1. The specimen sequenced was blood. This receptor was obtained from a man between 18 and 29 years old with Graves' ophthalmopathy. CDR3 sequence reads: CASTPIWTGRNTIYF. The CDR3 nucleotides are TGTGCCAGTACCCCGATATGGACAGGAAGAAACACCATATATTTT.